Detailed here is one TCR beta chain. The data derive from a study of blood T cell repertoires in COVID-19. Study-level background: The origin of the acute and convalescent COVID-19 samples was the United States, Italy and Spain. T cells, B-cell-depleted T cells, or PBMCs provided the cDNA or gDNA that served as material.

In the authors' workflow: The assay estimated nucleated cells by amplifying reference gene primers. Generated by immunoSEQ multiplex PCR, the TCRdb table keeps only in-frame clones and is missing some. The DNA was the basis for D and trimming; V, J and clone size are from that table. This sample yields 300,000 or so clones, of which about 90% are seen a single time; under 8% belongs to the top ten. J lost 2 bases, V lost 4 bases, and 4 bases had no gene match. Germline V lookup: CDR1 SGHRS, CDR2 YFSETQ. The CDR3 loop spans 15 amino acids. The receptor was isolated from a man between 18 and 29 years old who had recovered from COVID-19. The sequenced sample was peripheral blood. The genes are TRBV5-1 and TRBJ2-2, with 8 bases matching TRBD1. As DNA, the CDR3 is TGCGCCAGCAGCCCAGACAGGGGCAACACCGGGGAGCTGTTTTTT. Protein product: CASSPDRGNTGELFF.